This paragraph covers one TCR beta chain sequence. There is no known antigen for this receptor. Per-base quality was not reported, and no clone a single base away is much larger than it. The immunoSEQ Assay, a bias-controlled multiplex PCR, was used to amplify TCRbeta CDR3 regions from genomic DNA. The source study handled its data this way. Nucleated cell counts per sample were estimated from amplification of reference gene primers within the assay. To quantify the absolute abundance of each unique TCRbeta CDR3 rearrangement, sequence reads were collapsed and filtered. For each sample, productive Simpson clonality was calculated as the square root of Simpson's diversity index over productive rearrangements. Not all clones reach the TCRdb copy of this immuneACCESS table, which keeps in-frame sequences only. Checked studies attribute under half of the gap to unresolved V genes and leave the rest unexplained. D and trimming were read from the DNA, whereas the V and J calls and clone size are those reported in that table. Counted in this sample were 37,000 or so clones; 70% to 80% of them appeared once. The ten largest clones take up just under 2% of the sample.

The germline V and J ends show losses of 5 bases and 3 bases respectively, and no gene match explains 7 bases of the junction. The CDR3 sequence holds 16 residues, the cysteine and phenylalanine included. Here the CDR3 DNA is all that survives: 48 bases in frame from base 1. Via the germline V gene, CDR1 is SGHTA and CDR2 FQGTGA. The collaborating institutions used their own protocols to collect whole blood in K2EDTA tubes. Collaborator samples were shipped for TCRbeta analysis as frozen whole blood, isolated PBMCs, or DNA extracted from either sample type. The data originate from a study of blood T cell repertoires in COVID-19 (dated by TCRdb to 2020 to 2022). Some background on the complete study: Samples from collaborators originated in the United States, Italy and Spain and spanned both the acute and convalescent phases of COVID-19. The prospective study material was composed of cDNA or gDNA derived from T cells, B-cell-depleted T cells, or PBMCs. Subjects who had been exposed to COVID-19, were actively infected with it, or had recovered from it provided the deeply sampled blood TCRbeta repertoires that made up the dataset. The repertoires were made available in a free public database intended to serve as a resource for research on the immune response to SARS-CoV-2. Samples came from the ongoing ImmuneRACE study (first 160 participants) plus 1,254 subjects from 6 global collaborators. Sample metadata almost always included a de-identified subject ID, COVID-19 status, age in years and sex. HLA class I and class II types, where available, came from metadata supplied by the sample provider rather than from assay-based typing.

On the study overall, not on this receptor specifically: The amount of clinical and demographic metadata varied by source and participant and was provided uncurated.

The receptor's source is a man aged 60-69 years with active COVID-19. Source material: peripheral blood. The V and J segments used are TRBV7-3 and TRBJ1-3, and 10 junctional nucleotides match TRBD1. The nucleotides read TGTGCCAGCAGCGTGGGACAGGGGAATAGTGGAAACACCATATATTTT. Its product reads: CASSVGQGNSGNTIYF.